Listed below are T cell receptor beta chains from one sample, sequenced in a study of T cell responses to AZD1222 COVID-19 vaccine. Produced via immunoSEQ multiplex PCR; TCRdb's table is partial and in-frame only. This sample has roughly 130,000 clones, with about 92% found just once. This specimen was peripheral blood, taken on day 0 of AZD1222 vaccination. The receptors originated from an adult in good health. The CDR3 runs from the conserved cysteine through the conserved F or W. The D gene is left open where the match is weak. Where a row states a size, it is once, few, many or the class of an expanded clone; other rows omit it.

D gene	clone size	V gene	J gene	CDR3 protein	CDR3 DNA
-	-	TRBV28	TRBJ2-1	CASSPPFSEQFF	TGTGCCAGCAGTCCCCCCTTTTCGGAGCAGTTCTTC
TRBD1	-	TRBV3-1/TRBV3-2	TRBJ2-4	CASSQVRDRAKNIQYF	TGTGCCAGCAGCCAAGTTAGGGACAGGGCCAAAAACATTCAGTACTTC
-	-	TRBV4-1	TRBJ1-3	CASSQEGYSGNTIYF	TGCGCCAGCAGCCAAGAAGGGTACTCTGGAAACACCATATATTTT
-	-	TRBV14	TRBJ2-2	CASSHTNTGELFF	TGTGCCAGCAGCCATACGAACACCGGGGAGCTGTTTTTT
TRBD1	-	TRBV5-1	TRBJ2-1	CASSLDRGRNEQFF	TGCGCCAGCAGCTTGGACAGGGGTAGAAATGAGCAGTTCTTC
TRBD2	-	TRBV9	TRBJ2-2	CASSTRASGRGVGELFF	TGTGCCAGCAGCACGAGGGCCAGCGGGAGGGGAGTCGGGGAGCTGTTTTTT
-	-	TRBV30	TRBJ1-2	CAWITDGGARGYTF	TGTGCCTGGATTACCGATGGGGGCGCGAGAGGCTACACCTTC
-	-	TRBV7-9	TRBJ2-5	CASSLQETQYF	TGTGCCAGCAGCTTGCAAGAGACCCAGTACTTC
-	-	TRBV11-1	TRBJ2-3	CASSSLERQYF	TGTGCCAGCAGTTCACTCGAAAGACAGTATTTT
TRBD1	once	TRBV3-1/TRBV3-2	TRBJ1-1	CASSQVYGQAGRAFF	TGTGCCAGCAGCCAAGTTTACGGACAGGCGGGGAGGGCTTTCTTT
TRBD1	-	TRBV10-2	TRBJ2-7	CASGQGRWEQYF	TGCGCCAGCGGACAGGGGAGGTGGGAGCAGTACTTC
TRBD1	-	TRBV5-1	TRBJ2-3	CASSQGDRFIHRKASQYF	TGCGCCAGCAGCCAAGGGGACAGATTTATACACCGTAAGGCCTCGCAGTATTTT
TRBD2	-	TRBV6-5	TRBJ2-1	CASSYSSGGEQFF	TGTGCCAGCAGTTACTCAAGCGGGGGTGAGCAGTTCTTC
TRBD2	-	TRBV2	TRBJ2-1	CASSERRASGSQEQFF	TGTGCCAGCAGTGAAAGACGGGCTAGCGGGAGCCAGGAGCAGTTCTTC
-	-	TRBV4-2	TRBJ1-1	CASSLRRVTEAFF	TGTGCCAGCAGCCTTCGGAGGGTAACTGAAGCTTTCTTT
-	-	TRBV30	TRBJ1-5	CAWNRDPNQPQHF	TGTGCCTGGAACCGGGATCCAAATCAGCCCCAGCATTTT
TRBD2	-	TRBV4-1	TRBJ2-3	CASSRAGLAANTQYF	TGCGCCAGCAGCCGAGCTGGACTAGCGGCGAATACGCAGTATTTT
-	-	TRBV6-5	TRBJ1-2	CASTPREGQGGYTF	TGTGCCAGCACTCCGCGAGAGGGCCAGGGAGGCTACACCTTC
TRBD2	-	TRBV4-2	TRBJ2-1	CASSQDRASGRSEQFF	TGTGCCAGCAGCCAAGATCGCGCTAGCGGGAGAAGTGAGCAGTTCTTC
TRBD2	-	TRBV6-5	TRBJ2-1	CASSKTSGNNNEQFF	TGTGCCAGCAGTAAAACTAGCGGGAATAATAATGAGCAGTTCTTC
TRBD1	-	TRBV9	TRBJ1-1	CASSVGQGYTEAFF	TGTGCCAGCAGCGTGGGACAGGGGTACACTGAAGCTTTCTTT
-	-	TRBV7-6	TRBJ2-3	CASSSGLRADTQYF	TGTGCCAGCAGCTCAGGACTGCGCGCAGATACGCAGTATTTT
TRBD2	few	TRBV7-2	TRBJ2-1	CASSMTSGRDNEQFF	TGTGCCAGCAGCATGACTAGCGGGAGGGACAATGAGCAGTTCTTC
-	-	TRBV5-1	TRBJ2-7	CASSLVAGEAYEQYF	TGCGCCAGCAGCTTGGTGGCAGGGGAGGCCTACGAGCAGTACTTC
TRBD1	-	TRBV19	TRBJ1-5	CASSIRTGGQLSQPQHF	TGTGCCAGTAGTATCCGGACAGGGGGTCAATTGAGTCAGCCCCAGCATTTT
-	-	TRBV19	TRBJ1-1	CASSIRGNTEAFF	TGTGCCAGTAGTATACGGGGGAACACTGAAGCTTTCTTT
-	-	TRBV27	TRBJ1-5	CASSFPGENQPQHF	TGTGCCAGCAGTTTCCCAGGGGAGAATCAGCCCCAGCATTTT
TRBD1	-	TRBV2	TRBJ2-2	CASSGVQGEHTGELFF	TGTGCCAGCAGTGGGGTACAGGGGGAACACACCGGGGAGCTGTTTTTT
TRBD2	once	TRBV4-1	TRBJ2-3	CASSPLLAGGGGTDTQYF	TGCGCCAGCAGCCCTCTTCTAGCGGGAGGAGGTGGCACAGATACGCAGTATTTT
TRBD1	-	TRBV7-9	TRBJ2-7	CASSFRGSYEQYF	TGTGCCAGCAGCTTCAGGGGGTCCTACGAGCAGTACTTC
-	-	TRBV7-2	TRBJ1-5	CASSLRRGSNQPQHF	TGTGCCAGCAGCTTACGACGGGGCAGCAATCAGCCCCAGCATTTT
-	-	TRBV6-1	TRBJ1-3	CASSETVNTIYF	TGTGCCAGCAGTGAAACAGTAAACACCATATATTTT
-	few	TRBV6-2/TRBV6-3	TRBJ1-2	CASSDRKGLYGYTF	TGTGCCAGCAGCGATCGAAAGGGACTCTATGGCTACACCTTC
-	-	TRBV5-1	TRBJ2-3	CASSLGGATGTDTQYF	TGCGCCAGCAGCTTGGGGGGGGCCACTGGCACAGATACGCAGTATTTT
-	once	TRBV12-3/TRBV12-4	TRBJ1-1	CASSPLGNTEAFF	TGTGCCAGCAGTCCCCTGGGGAACACTGAAGCTTTCTTT
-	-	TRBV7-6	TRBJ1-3	CASSLMGVGTSSGNTIYF	TGTGCCAGCAGCTTAATGGGGGTGGGGACAAGCTCTGGAAACACCATATATTTT
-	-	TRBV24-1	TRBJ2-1	CATSEGDEQFF	TGTGCCACCAGTGAGGGAGATGAGCAGTTCTTC
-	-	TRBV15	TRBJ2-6	CATSSAGLNRVIPSGANVLTF	TGTGCCACCAGCAGCGCTGGATTAAACAGGGTGATACCCTCTGGGGCCAACGTCCTGACTTTC
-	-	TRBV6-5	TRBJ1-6	CASSYRTKNNSPLHF	TGTGCCAGCAGTTACCGGACAAAAAATAATTCACCCCTCCACTTT
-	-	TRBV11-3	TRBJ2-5	CASSSDMSETQYF	TGTGCCAGCAGCTCGGACATGTCAGAGACCCAGTACTTC
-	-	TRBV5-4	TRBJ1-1	CASSLAGPGMNTEAFF	TGTGCCAGCAGCTTGGCAGGACCGGGTATGAACACTGAAGCTTTCTTT
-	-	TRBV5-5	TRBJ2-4	CASSLGVTLAKNIQYF	TGTGCCAGCAGCTTGGGCGTCACCCTAGCCAAAAACATTCAGTACTTC
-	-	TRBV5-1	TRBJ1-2	CASSRTVNYGYTF	TGCGCCAGCAGCAGGACCGTTAACTATGGCTACACCTTC
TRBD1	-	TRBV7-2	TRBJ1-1	CASSVDRGHTEAFF	TGTGCCAGCAGCGTCGACAGGGGTCACACTGAAGCTTTCTTT